One T cell receptor beta chain is described in this entry. Its antigen is unidentified. The assay was immunoSEQ multiplex PCR, and TCRdb's table has in-frame clones only and misses some. The sample has over 15,000 clones; roughly nine tenths are singletons. This sample was taken from a study of T cells in localized non-small cell lung cancer. Study results and limitations: Patients showing higher blood T cell density tended to see longer overall survival.

The V end was cut by 8 bases, the J end by 5 bases, with 19 bases between. Germline CDR1 and CDR2: KGHSH and LQKENI. The CDR3 is 15 amino acids. This clonotype was obtained from a woman aged 40-70 years with stage I lung adenocarcinoma. The chain joins TRBV18 to TRBJ2-1, with a possible D match to TRBD2 (7 bases). Specimen: peripheral blood, collected before any cancer treatment. The CDR3 nucleotides are TGTGCCAGCCATGGTGGGCGGGGGCCGGACAATGAGCAGTTCTTC. This sequence encodes CASHGGRGPDNEQFF.